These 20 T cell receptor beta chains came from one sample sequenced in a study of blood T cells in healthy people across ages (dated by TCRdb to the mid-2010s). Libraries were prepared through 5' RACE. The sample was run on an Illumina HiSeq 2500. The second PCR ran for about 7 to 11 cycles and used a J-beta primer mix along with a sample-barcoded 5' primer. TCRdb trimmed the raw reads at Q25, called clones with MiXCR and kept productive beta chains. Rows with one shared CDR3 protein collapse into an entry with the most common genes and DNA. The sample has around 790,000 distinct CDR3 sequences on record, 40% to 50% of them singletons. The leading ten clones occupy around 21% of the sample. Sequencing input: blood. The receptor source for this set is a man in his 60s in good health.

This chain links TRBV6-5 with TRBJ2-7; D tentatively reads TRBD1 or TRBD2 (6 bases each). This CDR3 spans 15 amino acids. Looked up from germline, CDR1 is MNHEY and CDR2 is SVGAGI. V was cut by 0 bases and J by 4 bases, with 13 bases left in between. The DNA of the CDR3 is TGTGCCAGCAGTTACTCCCGGCAGGGGAGGTACGAGCAGTACTTC. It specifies CASSYSRQGRYEQYF.

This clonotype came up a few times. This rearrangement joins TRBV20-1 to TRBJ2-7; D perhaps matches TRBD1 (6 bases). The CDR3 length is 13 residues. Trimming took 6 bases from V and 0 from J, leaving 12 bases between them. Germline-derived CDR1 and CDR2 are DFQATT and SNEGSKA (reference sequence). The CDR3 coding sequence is TGCAGTGCAAACAGGGTTGTCTCCTACGAGCAGTACTTC. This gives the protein CSANRVVSYEQYF.

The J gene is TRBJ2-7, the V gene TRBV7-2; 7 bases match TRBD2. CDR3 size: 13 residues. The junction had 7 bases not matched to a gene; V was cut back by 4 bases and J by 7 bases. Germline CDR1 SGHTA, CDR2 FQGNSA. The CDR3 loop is CASSSREGREQYF. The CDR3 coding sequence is TGTGCCAGCAGCTCCAGGGAGGGCCGGGAGCAGTACTTC.

The CDR3 region is CATRPQVGMNNNSPLHF. The CDR3 DNA sequence: TGTGCCACCCGACCTCAGGTGGGAATGAACAATAATTCACCCCTCCACTTT. The chain links TRBV6-1 to TRBJ1-6; D uncertain. The CDR3 is 17 amino acids. Germline loops: CDR1 MNHNS, CDR2 SASEGT. V was clipped by 10 bases and J by 5 bases, with 24 bases between them.

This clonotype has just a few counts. The CDR3 loop is CASSQVEGATNEKLFF. CDR3 bases: TGCGCCAGCAGCCAAGTGGAAGGTGCAACTAATGAAAAACTGTTTTTT. This sequence joins TRBV4-1 and TRBJ1-4; D gene unclear. The CDR3 is 16 amino acids. Trimming removed 1 base from V and 0 bases from J, with 9 bases in between. Germline-derived CDR1 and CDR2 are MGHRA and YSYEKL.

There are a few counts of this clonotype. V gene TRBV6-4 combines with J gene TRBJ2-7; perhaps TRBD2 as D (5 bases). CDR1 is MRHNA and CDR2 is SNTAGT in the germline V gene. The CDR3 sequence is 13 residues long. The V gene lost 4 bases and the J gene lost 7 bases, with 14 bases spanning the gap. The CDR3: CASSVEGYNEQYF. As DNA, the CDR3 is TGTGCCAGCAGTGTTGAGGGATACAATGAGCAGTACTTC.

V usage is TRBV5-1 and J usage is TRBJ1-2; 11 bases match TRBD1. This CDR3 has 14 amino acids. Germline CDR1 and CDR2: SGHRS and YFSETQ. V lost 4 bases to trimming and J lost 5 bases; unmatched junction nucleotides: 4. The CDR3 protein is CASSHGQGAYGYTF. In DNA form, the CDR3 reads TGCGCCAGCAGCCATGGACAGGGGGCTTATGGCTACACCTTC.

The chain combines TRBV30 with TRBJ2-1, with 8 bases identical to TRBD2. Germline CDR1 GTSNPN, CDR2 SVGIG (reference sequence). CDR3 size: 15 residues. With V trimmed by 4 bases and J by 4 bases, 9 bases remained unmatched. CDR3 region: CAWIPRRGAYNEQFF. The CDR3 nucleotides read TGTGCCTGGATACCTCGGCGGGGGGCTTACAATGAGCAGTTCTTC.

The CDR3 DNA reads as TGTGCCGTGTCAGCGGGGAAAGGCGGGACCCAGTACTTC. This codes for CAVSAGKGGTQYF. This sequence joins TRBV11-3 and TRBJ2-5; the match to TRBD2 covers 7 bases. V lost 11 bases to trimming and J lost 7 bases; unmatched junction nucleotides: 13. Germline values: CDR1 SGHNT, CDR2 YENEEA. The CDR3 totals 13 residues.

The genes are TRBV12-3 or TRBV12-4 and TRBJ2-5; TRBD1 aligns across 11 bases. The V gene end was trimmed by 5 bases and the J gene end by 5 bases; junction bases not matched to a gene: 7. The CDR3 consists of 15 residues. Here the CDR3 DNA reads TGTGCCAGCAGTCCTGGGACAGGGGGTCCGGAGACCCAGTACTTC. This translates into CASSPGTGGPETQYF.

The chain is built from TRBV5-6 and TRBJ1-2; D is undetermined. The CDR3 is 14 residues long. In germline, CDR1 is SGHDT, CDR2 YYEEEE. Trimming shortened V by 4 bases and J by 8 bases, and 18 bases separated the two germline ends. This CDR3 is CASSLNGRGFGYTF. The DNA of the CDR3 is TGTGCCAGCAGCCTGAACGGGAGAGGGTTCGGCTACACCTTC.

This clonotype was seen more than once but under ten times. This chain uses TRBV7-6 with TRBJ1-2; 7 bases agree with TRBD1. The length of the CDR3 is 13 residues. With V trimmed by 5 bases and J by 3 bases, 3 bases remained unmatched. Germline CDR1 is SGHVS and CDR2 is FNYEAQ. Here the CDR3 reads CASSAQGDYGYTF. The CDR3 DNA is TGTGCCAGCAGCGCCCAGGGGGACTATGGCTACACCTTC.

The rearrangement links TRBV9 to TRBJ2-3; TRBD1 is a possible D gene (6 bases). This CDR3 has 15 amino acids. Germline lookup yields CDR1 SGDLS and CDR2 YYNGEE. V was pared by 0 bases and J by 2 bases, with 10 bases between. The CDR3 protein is CASSVGTADTDTQYF. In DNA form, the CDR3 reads TGTGCCAGCAGCGTAGGGACAGCGGACACAGATACGCAGTATTTT.

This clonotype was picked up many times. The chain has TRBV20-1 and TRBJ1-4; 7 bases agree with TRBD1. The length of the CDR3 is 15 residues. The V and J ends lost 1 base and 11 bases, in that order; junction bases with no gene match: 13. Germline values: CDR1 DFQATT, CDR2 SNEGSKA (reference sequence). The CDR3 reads CSARVVNRGTGKLFF. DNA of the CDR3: TGCAGTGCTAGAGTCGTGAACAGGGGTACCGGGAAACTGTTTTTT.

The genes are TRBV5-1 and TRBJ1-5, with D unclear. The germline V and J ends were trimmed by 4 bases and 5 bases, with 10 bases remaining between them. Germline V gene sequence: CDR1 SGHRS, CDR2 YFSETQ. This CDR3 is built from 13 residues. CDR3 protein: CASSPEPHQPQHF. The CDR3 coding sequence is TGCGCCAGCAGCCCCGAGCCTCATCAGCCCCAGCATTTT.

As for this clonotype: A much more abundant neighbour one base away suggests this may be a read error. DNA for the CDR3: TGTGCCAGCAGGGTAGCGGGGGGAGAGACCCAGTACTTC. It specifies CASRVAGGETQYF. The V gene is TRBV3-1, the J gene TRBJ2-5; 10 positions agree with TRBD2. CDR3 length equals 13 residues. CDR1 is LGHDT and CDR2 is YNNKEL in the germline V gene (reference sequence). The trim removed 6 bases at V and 4 bases at J, leaving 2 bases unmatched.

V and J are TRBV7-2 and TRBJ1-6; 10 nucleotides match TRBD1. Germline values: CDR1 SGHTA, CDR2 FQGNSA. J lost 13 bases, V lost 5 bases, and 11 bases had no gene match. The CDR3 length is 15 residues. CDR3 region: CASSHQATGGDPLHF. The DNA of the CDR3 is TGTGCCAGCAGCCACCAGGCGACAGGGGGCGATCCCCTCCACTTT.

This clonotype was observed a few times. CDR3 nucleotide sequence: TGTGCCAGCAGTTTTTACAGGGGAAATTCACCCCTCCACTTT. Protein: CASSFYRGNSPLHF. V usage is TRBV28 and J usage is TRBJ1-6; 7 bases align to TRBD1. V shed 3 bases, J shed 7 bases, and the junction held 3 bases outside the gene matches. Germline loops: CDR1 MDHEN, CDR2 SYDVKM. The CDR3 extends over 14 amino acids.

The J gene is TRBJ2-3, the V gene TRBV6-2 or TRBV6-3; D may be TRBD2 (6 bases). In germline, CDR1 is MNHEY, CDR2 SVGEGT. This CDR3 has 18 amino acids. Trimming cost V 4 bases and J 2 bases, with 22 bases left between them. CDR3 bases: TGTGCCAGCAGTTCCACCCGGGTCTGGCGGGGAACCACAGATACGCAGTATTTT. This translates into CASSSTRVWRGTTDTQYF.

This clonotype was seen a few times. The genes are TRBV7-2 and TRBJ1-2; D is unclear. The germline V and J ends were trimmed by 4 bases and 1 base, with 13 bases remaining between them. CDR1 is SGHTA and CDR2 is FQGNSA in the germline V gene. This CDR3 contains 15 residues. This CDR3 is CASSSDPLGNYGYTF. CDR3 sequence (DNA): TGTGCCAGCAGCTCTGACCCGCTGGGTAACTATGGCTACACCTTC.